These 3 T cell receptor beta chains share one sample of origin, sequenced in a study of PD-1 blockade in classical Hodgkin lymphoma. Assay used: immunoSEQ multiplex PCR; TCRdb lists only in-frame clones, some missing. The table shows around 100,000 clones, with less than 95% occurring only once. Time point given: cycle 4 day 1 (C4D1), after 6 weeks of nivolumab. Each patient's relapse followed autologous stem cell transplantation, and brentuximab vedotin exposure varied. Material: peripheral blood mononuclear cells (PBMCs), obtained before the fourth cycle of nivolumab. The receptors here all came from a human donor with classical Hodgkin lymphoma.

The V call is TRBV7-9, the J call TRBJ2-7; D ambiguous. The CDR3 is 14 residues long. Germline values: CDR1 SEHNR, CDR2 FQNEAQ (reference sequence). V gave up 5 bases and J gave up 3 bases, with 14 bases separating them. In DNA form, the CDR3 reads TGTGCCAGCAGCCCTACTCCCAACCTCTACGAGCAGTACTTC. The encoded protein is CASSPTPNLYEQYF.

V gene TRBV7-6 combines with J gene TRBJ2-1; D gene ambiguous. V lost 5 bases and J 4 bases, leaving 3 bases between the germline ends. The CDR3 has 11 amino acids. Looked up from germline, CDR1 is SGHVS and CDR2 is FNYEAQ. The CDR3 DNA is TGTGCCAGCAGCCGATACAATGAGCAGTTCTTC. Residues: CASSRYNEQFF.

This clone was counted between two and nine times. V is TRBV4-1 and J is TRBJ1-1; D not certain. Trimming stripped 2 bases from V and 2 bases from J, with 12 bases between. Germline values: CDR1 MGHRA, CDR2 YSYEKL. The CDR3 totals 15 residues. CDR3 sequence reads: CASSQSVRRNTEAFF. The CDR3 DNA sequence: TGCGCCAGCAGCCAAAGTGTCCGAAGAAACACTGAAGCTTTCTTT.